These 23 T cell receptor beta chains were all obtained from the same sample, sequenced in a study of identical twins (dated by TCRdb to 2015 to 2016). Library generation was performed with 5' RACE. The sequencer listed for this sample is Illumina HiSeq 2000. Starting from the raw public reads, TCRdb applied fastp trimming at Q25, assembled clones with MiXCR and retained in-frame beta chains. Here each entry gathers all rows of one CDR3 protein and keeps the most common genes and DNA. This sample holds 250,000 to 350,000 distinct CDR3 sequences; around 9.7% were observed only once. Of the sample, around 7.1% is held by the ten largest clones. This sample also belongs to another study, concerning yellow fever vaccine responses in identical twins.

The specimen sequenced was CD8+ T cells sorted from blood. These receptors were taken from a woman under 30 in good health.

At least ten counts were recorded for this clonotype. This rearrangement joins TRBV4-3 to TRBJ2-7, with TRBD2 matching over 10 bases. The CDR3 is made up of 16 amino acids. CDR1 is LGHNA and CDR2 is YSLEER in the germline V gene. Trimming at V came to 1 base and at J to 2 bases, leaving 5 bases not matched to a gene. CDR3 nucleotides: TGCGCCAGCAGCCAAGTAGAACTAGCGGGGACCTACGAGCAGTACTTC. Its translation is CASSQVELAGTYEQYF.

The DNA of the CDR3 is TGTGCCAGCAGTTTACAGGGGAGGCAAGAGACCCAGTACTTC. This encodes CASSLQGRQETQYF. The J gene is TRBJ2-5, the V gene TRBV12-3 or TRBV12-4; perhaps D is TRBD1 or TRBD2 (6 bases each). V was pared by 2 bases and J by 2 bases, with 9 bases between. CDR3 length: 14 residues.

This clonotype was picked up a small number of times. The chain links TRBV6-5 to TRBJ1-5; TRBD1 might be the D (5 bases). The V end lost 5 bases, the J end lost 3 bases, and 8 bases lay between the germline ends. Germline CDR1 MNHEY, CDR2 SVGAGI. This CDR3 is built from 13 residues. The CDR3, as DNA: TGTGCCAGCAGTCTGGACAACAATCAGCCCCAGCATTTT. Protein: CASSLDNNQPQHF.

This clonotype was counted only a few times. In nucleotides, the CDR3 is TGTGCCAGCAGCTTCCCCGACTCCCCTCCAGCTAGCGGGAGTCCCAATGAGCAGTTCTTC. This sequence encodes CASSFPDSPPASGSPNEQFF. This chain links TRBV7-8 with TRBJ2-1; 10 bases line up with TRBD2. Germline V gene lookup returns CDR1 SGHVS and CDR2 FQNEAQ. CDR3 size: 20 residues. After removal of 3 bases from V and 6 bases from J, the junction contained 20 bases not matched to a gene.

This clonotype was recorded at least ten times. This rearrangement joins TRBV27 to TRBJ1-5, with TRBD1 matching 7 bases. V lost 5 bases, J lost 4 bases, and 5 bases stayed unmatched. The CDR3 is 14 residues long. Germline V gene data show CDR1 as MNHEY and CDR2 as SMNVEV (reference sequence). CDR3 sequence: CASSRTGRNQPQHF. The DNA of the CDR3 is TGTGCCAGCAGTCGGACAGGCCGAAATCAGCCCCAGCATTTT.

This chain joins TRBV4-1 and TRBJ2-7; TRBD1 matches 10 bases. V dropped 4 bases and J dropped 4; count of bases not matched to a gene: 7. The CDR3 length is 15 residues. Germline V gene sequence: CDR1 MGHRA, CDR2 YSYEKL. CDR3 protein: CASSPLGQGKYEQYF. DNA of the CDR3: TGCGCCAGCAGCCCTCTGGGACAGGGGAAGTACGAGCAGTACTTC.

V usage is TRBV6-5 and J usage is TRBJ2-5; D unresolved. CDR3 length equals 15 residues. CDR1 and CDR2 from the germline V gene are MNHEY and SVGAGI. Trimming removed 7 bases at V and 4 bases at J, with 19 bases between. The CDR3, as DNA: TGTGCCAGCAATCTACTCCAAGGCTGGGGAGAGACCCAGTACTTC. This translates into CASNLLQGWGETQYF.

This clonotype has only a few counts. The chain uses TRBV3-1 and TRBJ2-1; TRBD2 aligns across 11 bases. Germline CDR1 reads LGHDT; CDR2 reads YNNKEL (reference sequence). The CDR3 covers 14 residues. With 1 base clipped from V and 9 bases from J, the junction kept 2 bases outside the gene matches. For the CDR3, the DNA is TGTGCCAGCAGCCAAGGACTAGCGGGGCGTGAGCAGTTCTTC. Its protein is CASSQGLAGREQFF.

This clonotype was picked up a small number of times. The V and J genes are TRBV29-1 and TRBJ2-3; the match to TRBD2 covers 7 bases. Germline CDR1 is SQVTM and CDR2 is ANQGSEA. This CDR3 has 16 residues. V trimming: 0 bases; J trimming: 5 bases; junction bases outside the gene matches: 11. The CDR3 is CSVEDLPLAERDTQYF. CDR3 sequence (DNA): TGCAGCGTTGAAGATCTACCGCTAGCGGAGCGAGATACGCAGTATTTT.

This clonotype has a count of ten or more. The DNA of the CDR3 is TGTGCCAGCAGTTTCGTTCTAGCGGGAGTGGAGACCCAGTACTTC. Translation gives CASSFVLAGVETQYF. The chain carries TRBV6-5 and TRBJ2-5; TRBD2 matches 10 bases. The CDR3 has 15 amino acids. CDR1 and CDR2 (germline): MNHEY, SVGAGI. The V segment lost 4 bases and the J segment 5 bases; nucleotides outside the gene matches: 7.

This clonotype was picked up a small number of times. V and J are TRBV28 and TRBJ2-7, with 13 nucleotides matching TRBD2. J gave up 3 bases and V 6 bases, and 11 bases lay outside the gene matches. The CDR3 has 17 residues. Germline lookup yields CDR1 MDHEN and CDR2 SYDVKM. The CDR3 sequence is CASRQGTSGTLLYEQYF. For the CDR3, the DNA is TGTGCCAGCAGACAAGGGACTAGCGGGACATTGCTCTACGAGCAGTACTTC.

This chain links TRBV10-3 with TRBJ2-7; 8 nucleotides match TRBD1. CDR1 is ENHRY, CDR2 SYGVKD, per germline. Trimming removed 3 bases from V and 4 bases from J; junction bases left unmatched: 23. This CDR3 has 20 residues. CDR3 sequence reads: CAISEPSIPGQEAQLYEQYF. CDR3 nucleotide sequence: TGTGCCATCAGTGAACCCTCAATACCGGGACAGGAAGCCCAATTGTACGAGCAGTACTTC.

The V and J genes are TRBV6-1 and TRBJ2-7; TRBD1 aligns across 9 bases. V shed 6 bases and J 2 bases; nucleotides not matched to a gene: 8. CDR1 MNHNS and CDR2 SASEGT come from the germline V gene. The CDR3 extends over 15 amino acids. CDR3 region: CASSTRTGVAYEQYF. In nucleotides, the CDR3 is TGTGCCAGCAGCACCCGGACAGGGGTAGCCTACGAGCAGTACTTC.

The sample holds many counts of this clonotype. J is TRBJ2-1 and V is TRBV29-1; TRBD2 aligns across 12 bases. From germline, CDR1 is SQVTM and CDR2 ANQGSEA. This CDR3 has 18 amino acids. J was trimmed by 0 bases and V by 3 bases; bases with no gene match: 9. The DNA for the CDR3 is TGCAGCGTTGACGGGCTAGCGGGGGGGAAGAGCTCCTACAATGAGCAGTTCTTC. Its translation is CSVDGLAGGKSSYNEQFF.

With regard to this clonotype: A much larger clone lies one base from this, so it may be a read error. The rearrangement joins TRBV6-5 to TRBJ2-2; the match to TRBD2 covers 7 bases. With V trimmed by 8 bases and J by 1 base, 16 bases remained unmatched. The length of the CDR3 is 18 residues. Looked up from germline, CDR1 is MNHEY and CDR2 is SVGAGI. The CDR3, as DNA: TGTGCCAGCTGTTCCCCCACTAGCGCGGCTAAGAACACCGGGGAGCTGTTTTTT. This encodes CASCSPTSAAKNTGELFF.

This chain links TRBV27 with TRBJ2-3, with D possibly being TRBD2 (5 bases). The CDR3 totals 15 residues. In germline, CDR1 is MNHEY, CDR2 SMNVEV (reference sequence). With 5 bases removed from V and 6 bases from J, the gap between germline ends came to 18 bases. The CDR3 DNA sequence: TGTGCCAGCAGTCCAGACTATGGCGGTAGGGATACGCAGTATTTT. It yields the protein CASSPDYGGRDTQYF.

This clonotype was counted at least ten times. The V and J genes are TRBV29-1 and TRBJ2-1; D possibly corresponds to TRBD1 (5 bases). This CDR3 region has 10 residues. V lost 4 bases to trimming and J lost 9 bases, with 7 bases between them. From germline, CDR1 is SQVTM and CDR2 ANQGSEA. The CDR3 nucleotides are TGCAGCGTTGGTGGGGCTGAGCAGTTCTTC. Amino acid sequence: CSVGGAEQFF.

The chain uses TRBV9 and TRBJ2-3, with D perhaps being TRBD1 or TRBD2 (5 bases each). The CDR3 has 17 residues. CDR1 and CDR2 (germline): SGDLS, YYNGEE. The V end was cut by 4 bases, the J end by 4 bases, with 22 bases between. In nucleotides, the CDR3 is TGTGCCAGCAGCTTACTCGGCCGGGACCCACTCCCAGATACGCAGTATTTT. Its protein is CASSLLGRDPLPDTQYF.

This clonotype was counted many times. The chain carries TRBV11-2 and TRBJ2-3, with D uncertain. CDR3 length equals 12 residues. CDR1 and CDR2 from the germline V gene are SGHAT and FQNNGV. Trimming took off 1 base at V and 4 bases at J, with 3 bases between the two ends. In nucleotides, the CDR3 is TGTGCCAGCAGCTTAGCTGCAGATACGCAGTATTTT. The encoded protein is CASSLAADTQYF.

This clonotype was observed a handful of times. J is TRBJ1-1 and V is TRBV7-3, with D hard to call. Germline V gene lookup returns CDR1 SGHTA and CDR2 FQGTGA. V was trimmed by 2 bases and J by 1 base, leaving 11 bases between them. The length of the CDR3 is 15 residues. CDR3 sequence reads: CASSLGSGANTEAFF. CDR3 nucleotides: TGTGCCAGCAGCTTAGGGTCGGGAGCGAACACTGAAGCTTTCTTT. The whole variable domain, remainder taken from reference TRBV7-3 and TRBJ1-1, is GAGVSQTPSNKVTEKGKYVELRCDPISGHTALYWYRQSLGQGPEFLIYFQGTGAADDSGLPNDRFFAVRPEGSVSTLKIQRTERGDSAVYLCASSLGSGANTEAFFGQGTRLTVV.

The chain joins TRBV3-1 to TRBJ2-7, with D unresolved. The CDR3 spans 14 residues. Trimming pared 0 bases from V and 1 base from J, leaving 7 bases between. Germline V gene sequence: CDR1 LGHDT, CDR2 YNNKEL (reference sequence). The CDR3 sequence: CASSQELQSYEQYF. In nucleotides, the CDR3 is TGTGCCAGCAGCCAAGAACTACAGTCCTACGAGCAGTACTTC.

This clonotype occurred many times. J is TRBJ2-1 and V is TRBV29-1; maybe TRBD2 (6 bases). V shed 6 bases and J shed 7 bases, with 13 bases lying between them. From germline, CDR1 is SQVTM and CDR2 ANQGSEA. There are 12 residues in the CDR3. This chain's CDR3 is CSVAWRGNEQFF. CDR3 sequence (DNA): TGCAGCGTGGCCTGGCGGGGAAATGAGCAGTTCTTC.

This clonotype has just a few counts. The DNA for the CDR3 is TGTGCCAGCAGGTCGGGACAGGGGTACAATGAGCAGTTCTTC. Its translation: CASRSGQGYNEQFF. The chain couples TRBV7-9 to TRBJ2-1, with TRBD1 identical over 10 bases. After removal of 6 bases from V and 4 bases from J, the junction contained 3 bases not matched to a gene. This CDR3 is built from 14 residues. Germline-derived CDR1 and CDR2 are SEHNR and FQNEAQ (reference sequence).